A single sample is the source of the 13 T cell receptor beta chains below, sequenced in a study of T cell responses to AZD1222 COVID-19 vaccine. Some clones are missing from TCRdb's copy, which holds only in-frame ones; the method was immunoSEQ multiplex PCR. The sample yields 150,000 to 200,000 clones, around 88% seen once. Source: peripheral blood, taken 28 days after the second AZD1222 dose. The receptors were gathered from an adult who received the AZD1222 COVID-19 vaccine.

The rearrangement links TRBV19 to TRBJ1-2; 8 bases match TRBD1. V was pared by 1 base and J by 3 bases, with 7 bases of the junction left unmatched. The CDR3 contains 16 residues. Germline V gene data show CDR1 as LNHDA and CDR2 as SQIVND (reference sequence). The CDR3 DNA sequence: TGTGCCAGTAGTATAGTTGGCAGGGGGCAGGACTATGGCTACACCTTC. Its translation: CASSIVGRGQDYGYTF.

This chain uses TRBV6-2 or TRBV6-3 with TRBJ1-1, with a possible D match to TRBD1 (6 bases). The CDR3 is made up of 11 amino acids. Trimming left V 6 bases short and J 8 bases short, with 10 bases between. CDR1 is MNHEY, CDR2 SVGEGT, per germline. The CDR3 loop reads CASSTGTEAFF. Here the CDR3 DNA reads TGTGCCAGCAGCACAGGGACGGAAGCTTTCTTT.

CDR3 in amino acids: CASSPQFRGTNTEAFF. CDR3 coding DNA: TGTGCCAGCAGCCCCCAGTTTAGGGGGACGAACACTGAAGCTTTCTTT. This sequence joins TRBV3-1 (or the pseudogene TRBV3-2) and TRBJ1-1; D perhaps matches TRBD1 (6 bases). Trimming took 4 bases from V and 1 from J, leaving 16 bases between them. The germline V gene encodes CDR1 LGHDT and CDR2 YNNKEL (reference sequence). The CDR3 has 16 amino acids.

This rearrangement joins TRBV9 to TRBJ1-1, with a possible D match to TRBD1 (5 bases). Germline lookup yields CDR1 SGDLS and CDR2 YYNGEE. This CDR3 comprises 15 residues. Trimming removed 4 bases from V and 4 bases from J, with 17 bases in between. The chain's CDR3 is CASSPTPFQGTEAFF. The CDR3 bases are TGTGCCAGCAGCCCCACGCCCTTCCAGGGCACTGAAGCTTTCTTT.

This clone was observed a handful of times. The gene calls are TRBV7-2 and TRBJ2-7; D is undetermined. V was cut by 1 base and J by 0 bases, with 7 bases left in between. The CDR3 consists of 14 residues. CDR1 is SGHTA and CDR2 is FQGNSA in the germline V gene. CDR3 sequence (DNA): TGTGCCAGCAGCTTAGACGGTTACTCCTACGAGCAGTACTTC. This encodes CASSLDGYSYEQYF.

The chain employs TRBV6-2 or TRBV6-3 and TRBJ2-1; D gene ambiguous. The CDR3 runs to 12 residues. V lost 6 bases, J lost 5 bases, and 8 bases lay in between. Germline CDR1 reads MNHEY; CDR2 reads SVGEGT. The CDR3, as DNA: TGTGCCAGCAGCGCTATTAACAATGAGCAGTTCTTC. Its protein product is CASSAINNEQFF.

Here the CDR3 reads CASSHAGTDTQYF. CDR3 DNA: TGTGCCAGTAGCCACGCCGGGACAGATACGCAGTATTTT. V and J are TRBV19 and TRBJ2-3; D is ambiguous. Germline CDR1 and CDR2: LNHDA and SQIVND (reference sequence). The CDR3 spans 13 residues. Trimming took off 6 bases at V and 3 bases at J, with 10 bases between the two ends.

V gene TRBV6-2 or TRBV6-3 combines with J gene TRBJ2-7, with a tentative D call TRBD2 (7 bases). V lost 0 bases, J lost 0 bases, and 15 bases lay in between. CDR1 and CDR2 from the germline V gene are MNHEY and SVGEGT. CDR3 length: 17 amino acids. The CDR3, as DNA: TGTGCCAGCAGTTACTCTAGGGGGGGCCTCAGCTCCTACGAGCAGTACTTC. This translates into CASSYSRGGLSSYEQYF.

The V gene is TRBV4-2, the J gene TRBJ2-7, with D perhaps given as TRBD1 or TRBD2 (5 bases each). Deletions cut 0 bases from V and 2 bases from J, with 14 bases between. This CDR3 is built from 16 residues. The germline CDR1 and CDR2 sequences are LGHNA and YNFKEQ. Written as DNA, the CDR3 is TGTGCCAGCAGCCAAGAGCTCCAGGGAGACACCTACGAGCAGTACTTC. It is translated as CASSQELQGDTYEQYF.

The V call is TRBV6-2 or TRBV6-3, the J call TRBJ1-2; 11 bases agree with TRBD1. This CDR3 region has 19 residues. CDR1 and CDR2 (germline): MNHEY, SVGEGT. Trimming removed 2 bases from V and 2 bases from J; junction bases left unmatched: 13. The CDR3 here is CASSYPGTGTGGLNYGYTF. CDR3 sequence (DNA): TGTGCCAGCAGTTACCCGGGCACCGGGACAGGGGGATTAAACTATGGCTACACCTTC.

There are a few counts of this clone. V and J are TRBV5-1 and TRBJ2-2, with D uncertain. Trimming removed 4 bases from V and 7 bases from J, with 14 bases in between. The CDR3 has 14 residues. Germline lookup yields CDR1 SGHRS and CDR2 YFSETQ. The CDR3 DNA is TGCGCCAGCAGCCTACCCTCGGATTTCGGGGAGCTGTTTTTT. This sequence encodes CASSLPSDFGELFF. Combining the CDR3 with reference TRBV5-1 and TRBJ2-2 gives the whole variable domain KAGVTQTPRYLIKTRGQQVTLSCSPISGHRSVSWYQQTPGQGLQFLFEYFSETQRNKGNFPGRFSGRQFSNSRSEMNVSTLELGDSALYLCASSLPSDFGELFFGEGSRLTVL.

This chain joins TRBV21-1 and TRBJ1-5. TRBV21-1 is termed a pseudogene. The CDR3 has 17 amino acids. The CDR3 DNA follows: TGTGCCAGCAGTACCCAAAGGTTGGGGGATACAGGTCAGCCCCAGCATTTT. Translating gives CASSTQRLGDTGQPQHF.

The V call is TRBV27, the J call TRBJ1-2, with a tentative D call TRBD1 (5 bases). CDR1 is MNHEY, CDR2 SMNVEV, per germline (reference sequence). The CDR3 totals 15 residues. V was clipped by 3 bases and J by 4 bases, with 15 bases between them. CDR3 protein: CASSFGGKRSYGYTF. The CDR3 DNA reads TGTGCCAGCAGTTTTGGGGGGAAGCGATCCTATGGCTACACCTTC.